This is a list of T cell receptor beta chains from one sample in a study of shared clonotypes between healthy human individuals. Method: immunoSEQ multiplex PCR; TCRdb's copy keeps in-frame clones and lacks some. The sample has some 1 million clones; about 75% are singletons. Sequenced sample: memory CD4+ T cells sorted from blood. These receptors originate from a man aged 18 to 29 in good health. CDR3s include the opening cysteine and the closing phenylalanine or tryptophan. D genes are given only for firm matches. Clone size, where shown, is once, few, many, or a class for clones that have expanded.

J: TRBJ1-1; size: -; D: TRBD1; V: TRBV7-9; CDR3: CASRGTGGNTEAFF; DNA: TGTGCCAGCAGGGGGACAGGGGGTAACACTGAAGCTTTCTTT
J: TRBJ2-1; size: -; D: -; V: TRBV10-3; CDR3: CAIRSTSSYNEQFF; DNA: TGTGCCATCAGGTCGACTAGCTCCTACAATGAGCAGTTCTTC
J: TRBJ2-7; size: -; D: -; V: TRBV29-1; CDR3: CSVSADTYEQYF; DNA: TGCAGCGTTTCGGCGGACACCTACGAGCAGTACTTC
J: TRBJ2-1; size: -; D: -; V: TRBV5-1; CDR3: CASSLAGGEYNEQFF; DNA: TGCGCCAGCAGCTTGGCCGGAGGGGAATACAATGAGCAGTTCTTC
J: TRBJ1-6; size: once; D: -; V: TRBV28; CDR3: CASRASKSPLHF; DNA: TGTGCCAGCAGGGCCTCTAAATCACCCCTCCACTTT
J: TRBJ2-3; size: once; D: TRBD2; V: TRBV15; CDR3: CATSRSGTSGRGTDTQYF; DNA: TGTGCCACCAGCCGCTCCGGGACTAGCGGGAGAGGCACAGATACGCAGTATTTT
J: TRBJ2-2; size: many; D: TRBD1; V: TRBV5-1; CDR3: CASSFLAGQAINTGELFF; DNA: TGCGCCAGCAGCTTCTTGGCGGGACAGGCGATAAACACCGGGGAGCTGTTTTTT
J: TRBJ1-6; size: -; D: -; V: TRBV10-3; CDR3: CAISDGYSYNSPLHF; DNA: TGTGCCATCAGTGATGGTTACTCCTATAATTCACCCCTCCACTTT
J: TRBJ1-6; size: -; D: -; V: TRBV28; CDR3: CASRIQGPGSPLHF; DNA: TGTGCCAGCAGGATACAAGGCCCCGGGTCACCCCTCCACTTT
J: TRBJ2-7; size: -; D: -; V: TRBV5-8; CDR3: CASSRSGLTGEQYF; DNA: TGTGCCAGCAGCCGGTCGGGCCTGACTGGCGAGCAGTACTTC
J: TRBJ2-5; size: -; D: -; V: TRBV25-1; CDR3: CASSESRMGRETQYF; DNA: TGTGCCAGCAGTGAAAGTCGAATGGGGAGGGAGACCCAGTACTTC
J: TRBJ1-6; size: few; D: -; V: TRBV7-2; CDR3: CASSFSGKGNSPLHF; DNA: TGTGCCAGCAGCTTTTCCGGGAAGGGCAATTCACCCCTCCACTTT
J: TRBJ1-6; size: -; D: TRBD1; V: TRBV30; CDR3: CAWSAADRDSHLRWRNSPLHF; DNA: TGTGCCTGGAGTGCCGCCGACCGGGACAGCCATCTCCGTTGGCGTAATTCACCCCTCCACTTT
J: TRBJ1-2; size: once; D: TRBD1; V: TRBV7-9; CDR3: CASTSRGQGRSFLDYGYTF; DNA: TGTGCCAGCACTTCGCGGGGACAGGGAAGATCCTTCCTTGACTATGGCTACACCTTC
J: TRBJ2-7; size: -; D: -; V: TRBV6-5; CDR3: CASSSASGKGYEQYF; DNA: TGTGCCAGCAGTTCCGCCTCGGGGAAGGGCTACGAGCAGTACTTC
J: TRBJ2-5; size: -; D: TRBD1; V: TRBV2; CDR3: CASSEEMGQEETQYF; DNA: TGTGCCAGCAGTGAAGAAATGGGACAGGAGGAGACCCAGTACTTC
J: TRBJ2-1; size: -; D: -; V: TRBV5-1; CDR3: CASSLEPTTYNEQFF; DNA: TGCGCCAGCAGCTTGGAGCCTACAACTTACAATGAGCAGTTCTTC
J: TRBJ2-1; size: -; D: TRBD2; V: TRBV30; CDR3: CAWSVRSSGTEQFF; DNA: TGTGCCTGGAGTGTAAGATCTAGCGGGACCGAGCAGTTCTTC
J: TRBJ1-5; size: -; D: TRBD1; V: TRBV19; CDR3: CASSIYGTGGNQPQHF; DNA: TGTGCCAGTAGTATATACGGTACAGGGGGCAATCAGCCCCAGCATTTT
J: TRBJ2-2; size: -; D: -; V: TRBV15; CDR3: CATSRDQAVPLTGGELFF; DNA: TGTGCCACCAGCAGAGATCAAGCGGTCCCACTAACCGGGGGGGAGCTGTTTTTT
J: TRBJ2-7; size: few; D: -; V: TRBV19; CDR3: CASRGQSNYEQYF; DNA: TGTGCCAGTAGAGGACAGTCCAACTACGAGCAGTACTTC
J: TRBJ2-3; size: -; D: TRBD1; V: TRBV5-1; CDR3: CASSLALGTGLDTQYF; DNA: TGCGCCAGCAGCTTGGCCCTTGGGACAGGGCTAGATACGCAGTATTTT
J: TRBJ1-2; size: -; D: -; V: TRBV11-2; CDR3: CASSLQGMGGYTF; DNA: TGTGCCAGCAGCCTCCAGGGGATGGGCGGCTACACCTTC
J: TRBJ2-3; size: -; D: -; V: TRBV5-4; CDR3: CASSLAVRGPTDTQYF; DNA: TGTGCCAGCAGCTTGGCCGTCCGGGGGCCCACAGATACGCAGTATTTT
J: TRBJ1-1; size: -; D: -; V: TRBV29-1; CDR3: CSVGGTEAFF; DNA: TGCAGCGTTGGGGGTACTGAAGCTTTCTTT
J: TRBJ2-7; size: -; D: -; V: TRBV6-5; CDR3: CASSTGTPAREQYF; DNA: TGTGCCAGCAGCACCGGGACGCCAGCGAGGGAGCAGTACTTC
J: TRBJ2-2; size: -; D: TRBD1; V: TRBV6-1; CDR3: CASSLTGATGELFF; DNA: TGTGCCAGCAGTTTGACAGGGGCCACCGGGGAGCTGTTTTTT
J: TRBJ1-2; size: -; D: TRBD1; V: TRBV5-4; CDR3: CASSVHRGGNYGYTF; DNA: TGTGCCAGCAGCGTCCACAGGGGGGGAAACTATGGCTACACCTTC
J: TRBJ2-7; size: many; D: TRBD1; V: TRBV5-1; CDR3: CASSPEPGQGSYEQYF; DNA: TGCGCCAGCAGCCCAGAACCGGGACAGGGGTCCTACGAGCAGTACTTC
J: TRBJ2-2; size: -; D: -; V: TRBV19; CDR3: CASSISGATGELFF; DNA: TGTGCCAGTAGTATCTCGGGGGCTACCGGGGAGCTGTTTTTT
J: TRBJ1-3; size: many; D: -; V: TRBV19; CDR3: CASTSTRLGNTIYF; DNA: TGTGCCAGTACCTCCACCCGTCTCGGAAACACCATATATTTT
J: TRBJ1-2; size: once; D: -; V: TRBV2; CDR3: CASSVLRGYGYTF; DNA: TGTGCCAGCAGTGTTTTAAGGGGCTATGGCTACACCTTC
J: TRBJ2-7; size: -; D: TRBD1; V: TRBV6-5; CDR3: CASSRGTGAYEQYF; DNA: TGTGCCAGCAGTCGTGGGACAGGAGCCTACGAGCAGTACTTC
J: TRBJ1-1; size: -; D: -; V: TRBV9; CDR3: CASSVGPNTEAFF; DNA: TGTGCCAGCAGCGTAGGCCCGAACACTGAAGCTTTCTTT